Included here is one TCR beta chain sequence, with context. Germline CDR1 and CDR2: SGHNT and YYREEE (reference sequence). V lost 2 bases to trimming and J lost 3 bases, with 10 bases between them. This CDR3 has 14 amino acids. This entry comes from a study of blood T cell repertoires in COVID-19. The data were produced by immunoSEQ multiplex PCR, yet TCRdb's version contains in-frame clones alone and is incomplete. Of around 120,000 clones in the sample, over 60% were seen once. The V and J genes are TRBV5-4 and TRBJ2-3, with a possible D match to TRBD2 (5 bases). This sequence originates from a man between 65 and 85 years old with acute or convalescent COVID-19. Sequencing input: peripheral blood. CDR3 bases: TGTGCCAGCAGCTTATCCGGGGATACAGATACGCAGTATTTT. Its protein is CASSLSGDTDTQYF.